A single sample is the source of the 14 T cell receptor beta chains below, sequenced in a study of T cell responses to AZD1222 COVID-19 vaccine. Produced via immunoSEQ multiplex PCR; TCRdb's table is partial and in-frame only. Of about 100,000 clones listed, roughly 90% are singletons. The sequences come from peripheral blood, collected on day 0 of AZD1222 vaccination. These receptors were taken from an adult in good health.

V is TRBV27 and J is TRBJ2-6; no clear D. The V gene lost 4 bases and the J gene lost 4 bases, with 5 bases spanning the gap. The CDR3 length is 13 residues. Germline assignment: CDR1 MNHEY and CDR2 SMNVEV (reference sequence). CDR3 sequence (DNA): TGTGCCAGCAGTTGGCTCGGGGCCAACGTCCTGACTTTC. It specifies CASSWLGANVLTF.

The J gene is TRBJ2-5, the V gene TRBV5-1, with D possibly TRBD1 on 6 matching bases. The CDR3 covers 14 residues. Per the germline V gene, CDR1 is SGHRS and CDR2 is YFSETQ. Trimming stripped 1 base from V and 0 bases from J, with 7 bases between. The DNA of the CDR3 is TGCGCCAGCAGCTTGAGGGGGTACCAAGAGACCCAGTACTTC. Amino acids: CASSLRGYQETQYF. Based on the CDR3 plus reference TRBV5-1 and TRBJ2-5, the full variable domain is KAGVTQTPRYLIKTRGQQVTLSCSPISGHRSVSWYQQTPGQGLQFLFEYFSETQRNKGNFPGRFSGRQFSNSRSEMNVSTLELGDSALYLCASSLRGYQETQYFGPGTRLLVL.

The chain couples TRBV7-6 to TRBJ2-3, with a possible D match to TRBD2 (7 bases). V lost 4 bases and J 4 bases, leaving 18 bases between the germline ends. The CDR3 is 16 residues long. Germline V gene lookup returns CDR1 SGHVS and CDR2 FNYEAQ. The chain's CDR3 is CASSSSAPGGADTQYF. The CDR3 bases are TGTGCCAGCAGCTCAAGCGCCCCGGGGGGCGCAGATACGCAGTATTTT. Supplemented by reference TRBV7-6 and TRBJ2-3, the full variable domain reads GAGVSQSPRYKVTKRGQDVALRCDPISGHVSLYWYRQALGQGPEFLTYFNYEAQQDKSGLPNDRFSAERPEGSISTLTIQRTEQRDSAMYRCASSSSAPGGADTQYFGPGTRLTVL.

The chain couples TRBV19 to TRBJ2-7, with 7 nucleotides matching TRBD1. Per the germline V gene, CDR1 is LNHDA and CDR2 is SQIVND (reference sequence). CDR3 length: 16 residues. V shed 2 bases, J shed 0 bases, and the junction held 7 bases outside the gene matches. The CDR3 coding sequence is TGTGCCAGTAGTATATCTCCGGGACAGATCTCCTACGAGCAGTACTTC. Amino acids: CASSISPGQISYEQYF. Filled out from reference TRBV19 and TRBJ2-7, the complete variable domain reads DGGITQSPKYLFRKEGQNVTLSCEQNLNHDAMYWYRQDPGQGLRLIYYSQIVNDFQKGDIAEGYSVSREKKESFPLTVTSAQKNPTAFYLCASSISPGQISYEQYFGPGTRLTVT.

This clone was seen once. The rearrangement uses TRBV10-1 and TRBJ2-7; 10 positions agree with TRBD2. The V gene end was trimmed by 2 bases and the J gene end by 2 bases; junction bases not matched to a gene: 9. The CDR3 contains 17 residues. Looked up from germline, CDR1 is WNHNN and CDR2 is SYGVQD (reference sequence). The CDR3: CASSEIAGGPQTYEQYF. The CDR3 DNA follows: TGCGCCAGCAGTGAGATAGCGGGGGGACCCCAGACCTACGAGCAGTACTTC.

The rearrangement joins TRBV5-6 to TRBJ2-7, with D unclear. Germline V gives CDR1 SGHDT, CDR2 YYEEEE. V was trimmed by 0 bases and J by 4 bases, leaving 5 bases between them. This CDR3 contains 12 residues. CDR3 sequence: CASSLVSYEQYF. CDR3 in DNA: TGTGCCAGCAGCTTGGTTAGTTACGAGCAGTACTTC.

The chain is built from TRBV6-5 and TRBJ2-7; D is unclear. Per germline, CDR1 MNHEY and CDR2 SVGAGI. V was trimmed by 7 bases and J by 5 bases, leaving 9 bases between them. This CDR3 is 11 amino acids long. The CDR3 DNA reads TGTGCCAGCACCCAGAACGACGAGCAGTACTTC. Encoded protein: CASTQNDEQYF.

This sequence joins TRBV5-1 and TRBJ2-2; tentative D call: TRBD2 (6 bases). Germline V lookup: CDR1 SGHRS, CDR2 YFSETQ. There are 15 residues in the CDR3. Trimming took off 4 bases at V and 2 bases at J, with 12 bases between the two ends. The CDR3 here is CASSTGTYNTGELFF. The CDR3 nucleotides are TGCGCCAGCAGCACCGGGACTTATAACACCGGGGAGCTGTTTTTT.

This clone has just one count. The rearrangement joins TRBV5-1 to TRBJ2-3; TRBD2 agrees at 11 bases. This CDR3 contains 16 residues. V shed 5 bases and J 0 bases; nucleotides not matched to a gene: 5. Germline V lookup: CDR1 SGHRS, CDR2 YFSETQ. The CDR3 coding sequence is TGCGCCAGCAGACTGACTAGCGGGGTGAGCACAGATACGCAGTATTTT. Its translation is CASRLTSGVSTDTQYF. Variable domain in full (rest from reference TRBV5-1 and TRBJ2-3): KAGVTQTPRYLIKTRGQQVTLSCSPISGHRSVSWYQQTPGQGLQFLFEYFSETQRNKGNFPGRFSGRQFSNSRSEMNVSTLELGDSALYLCASRLTSGVSTDTQYFGPGTRLTVL.

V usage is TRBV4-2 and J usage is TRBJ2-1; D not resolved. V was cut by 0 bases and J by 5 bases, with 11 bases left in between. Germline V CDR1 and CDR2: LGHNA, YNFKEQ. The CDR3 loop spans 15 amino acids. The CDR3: CASSQDPGTNNEQFF. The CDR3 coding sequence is TGTGCCAGCAGCCAAGATCCCGGAACCAACAATGAGCAGTTCTTC.

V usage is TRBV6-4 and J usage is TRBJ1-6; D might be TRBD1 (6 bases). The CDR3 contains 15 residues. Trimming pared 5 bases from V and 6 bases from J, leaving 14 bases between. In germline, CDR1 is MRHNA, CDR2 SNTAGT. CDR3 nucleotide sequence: TGTGCCAGCAGTCTACAGGGATCTGGTAATTCACCCCTCCACTTT. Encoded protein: CASSLQGSGNSPLHF.

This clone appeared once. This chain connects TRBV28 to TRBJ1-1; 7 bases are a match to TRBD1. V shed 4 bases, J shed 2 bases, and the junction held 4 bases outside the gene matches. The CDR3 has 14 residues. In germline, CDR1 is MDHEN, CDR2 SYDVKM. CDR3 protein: CASSSGQLNTEAFF. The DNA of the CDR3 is TGTGCCAGCAGTTCGGGACAGCTCAACACTGAAGCTTTCTTT.

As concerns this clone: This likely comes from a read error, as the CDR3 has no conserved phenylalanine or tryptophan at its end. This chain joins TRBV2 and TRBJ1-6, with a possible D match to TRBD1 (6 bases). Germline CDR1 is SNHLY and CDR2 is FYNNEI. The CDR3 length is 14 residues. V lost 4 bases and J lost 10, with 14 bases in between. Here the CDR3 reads CASSARQGTSPLHL. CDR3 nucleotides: TGTGCCAGCAGTGCTAGGCAGGGGACGTCACCCCTCCACCTT.

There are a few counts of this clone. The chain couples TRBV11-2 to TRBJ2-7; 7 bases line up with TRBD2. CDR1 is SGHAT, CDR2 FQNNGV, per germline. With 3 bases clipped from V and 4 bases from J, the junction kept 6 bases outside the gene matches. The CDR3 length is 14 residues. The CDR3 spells CASSFGAGDYEQYF. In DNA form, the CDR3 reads TGTGCCAGCAGCTTTGGGGCGGGGGATTACGAGCAGTACTTC.